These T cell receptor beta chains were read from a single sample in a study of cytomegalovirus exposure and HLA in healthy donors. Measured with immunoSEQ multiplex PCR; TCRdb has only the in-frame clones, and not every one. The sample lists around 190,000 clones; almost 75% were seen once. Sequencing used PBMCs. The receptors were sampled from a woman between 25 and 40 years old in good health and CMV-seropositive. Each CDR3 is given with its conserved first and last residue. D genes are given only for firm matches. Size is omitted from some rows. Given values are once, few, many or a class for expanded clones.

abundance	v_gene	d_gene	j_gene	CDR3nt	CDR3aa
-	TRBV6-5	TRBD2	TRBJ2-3	TGTGCCAGCAGTTACAATGGCCTAGCGGCTACAGATACGCAGTATTTT	CASSYNGLAATDTQYF
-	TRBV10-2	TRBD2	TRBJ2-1	TGCGCCAGCAGGCTAGCGGGAGGATCATGGAATGAGCAGTTCTTC	CASRLAGGSWNEQFF
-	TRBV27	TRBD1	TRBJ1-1	TGTGCCAGCAGTTTATCTGGGACAGTTAACACTGAAGCTTTCTTT	CASSLSGTVNTEAFF
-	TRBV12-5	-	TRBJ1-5	TGTGCTAGTGGCCGGGGAGATAGCAATCAGCCCCAGCATTTT	CASGRGDSNQPQHF
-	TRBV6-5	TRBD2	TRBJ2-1	TGTGCCAGTTGTATGGGAGCGGGGCCCACAAATGAGCAGTTCTTC	CASCMGAGPTNEQFF
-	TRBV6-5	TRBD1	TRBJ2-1	TGTGCCAGCAGTTACTCTGGGACAGGGGGCAACAATGAGCAGTTCTTC	CASSYSGTGGNNEQFF
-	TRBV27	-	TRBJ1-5	TGTGCCAGCAGCCTAAGAGGACAGCCCCAGCATTTT	CASSLRGQPQHF
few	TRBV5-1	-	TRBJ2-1	TGCGCCAGCAGCTTGAGAGGGCCCCCCGTCGGTGGCAATGAGCAGTTCTTC	CASSLRGPPVGGNEQFF
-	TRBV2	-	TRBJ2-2	TGTGCCAGCGTGGGGTTGAAGGGGGCCGGGGAGCTGTTTTTT	CASVGLKGAGELFF
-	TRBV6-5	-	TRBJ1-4	TGTGCCAGCAGTGGGCCGAATGAAAAACTGTTTTTT	CASSGPNEKLFF
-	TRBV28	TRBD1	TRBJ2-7	TGTGCCAGCAGTTACGGGACAGGGGTCTACGAGCAGTACTTC	CASSYGTGVYEQYF
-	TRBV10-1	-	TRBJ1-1	TGCGCCAGCAGCCCCCCCGAGATGACTGAAGCTTTCTTT	CASSPPEMTEAFF
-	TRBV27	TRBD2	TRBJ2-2	TGTGCCAGCAGTTTAATTAGCGGGAGAGGGGAGCTGTTTTTT	CASSLISGRGELFF
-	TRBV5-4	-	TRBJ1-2	TGTGCCAGCAGCCCAGCACACGTTCGGGGTTCGGATGGCTACACCTTC	CASSPAHVRGSDGYTF
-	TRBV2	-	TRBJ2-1	TGTGCCACTTTCTCGGGGGTGGGGTTGGCAAGCGTTGAGCAGTTCTTC	CATFSGVGLASVEQFF
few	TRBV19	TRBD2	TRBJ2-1	TGTGCCAGTAGTATCCCTTGGGCGGGAGGCCACAATGAGCAGTTCTTC	CASSIPWAGGHNEQFF
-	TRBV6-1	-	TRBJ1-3	TGTGCCGCATGGATCCAGGGATCTGGAAACACCATATATTTT	CAAWIQGSGNTIYF
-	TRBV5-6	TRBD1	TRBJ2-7	TGTGCCAGCAGCTGGGACAGGTCCTACGAGCAGTACTTC	CASSWDRSYEQYF
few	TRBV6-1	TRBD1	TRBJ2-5	TGTGCCAGCAGCCCAGGGGCAGGGGGCGGGGAGACCCAGTACTTC	CASSPGAGGGETQYF
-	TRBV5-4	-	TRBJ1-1	TGTGCCAGCAGCATCTCAGGGGCAGGGACTGAAGCTTTCTTT	CASSISGAGTEAFF
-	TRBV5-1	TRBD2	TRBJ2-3	TGCGCCAGCAGCCTCTCGGGCGGGAGGGCCCAGTCCACAGATACGCAGTATTTT	CASSLSGGRAQSTDTQYF
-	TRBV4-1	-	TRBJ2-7	TGCGCCAGCAGCCCGTTCCCGACAGGACTCCACGAGCAGTACTTC	CASSPFPTGLHEQYF
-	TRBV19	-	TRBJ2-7	TGTGCCAGTAGTATAGTTCTTCCGGGGGTAGACTACGAGCAGTACTTC	CASSIVLPGVDYEQYF
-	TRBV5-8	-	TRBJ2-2	TGTGCCAGCAGCATCCGACGGAGCACCGGGGAGCTGTTTTTT	CASSIRRSTGELFF
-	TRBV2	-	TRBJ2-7	TGTGCCAGCAGGAGCCTAGCCTCCTACGAGCAGTACTTC	CASRSLASYEQYF
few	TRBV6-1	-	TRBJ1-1	TGTGCCAGCATTAGGTTGGCAGGGGTGAACACTGAAGCTTTCTTT	CASIRLAGVNTEAFF
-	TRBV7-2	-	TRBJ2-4	TGTGCCAGCAGCCAATCGACAGGCCCCACCAAAAACATTCAGTACTTC	CASSQSTGPTKNIQYF
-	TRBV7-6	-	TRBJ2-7	TGTGCCAGCAGCTTAGCGCCTAGCGCCCCCCCTACCTACGAGCAGTACTTC	CASSLAPSAPPTYEQYF
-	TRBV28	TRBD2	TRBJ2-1	TGTGCCAGCAGTTTCAAGGGACTAGCGGGAGCCTACAATGAGCAGTTCTTC	CASSFKGLAGAYNEQFF
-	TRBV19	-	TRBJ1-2	TGTGCCAGTAGTCCAGGACAGTCTAACTATGGCTACACCTTC	CASSPGQSNYGYTF
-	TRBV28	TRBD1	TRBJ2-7	TGTGCCAGCAGTTTCGGGACAGGCTCCTACGAGCAGTACTTC	CASSFGTGSYEQYF
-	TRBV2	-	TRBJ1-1	TGTGCCAGCAGTGAAAGGCGATCGCAGGGTGGGACTGAAGCTTTCTTT	CASSERRSQGGTEAFF
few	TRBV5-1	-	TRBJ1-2	TGCGCCAGCAGCCCTGGGTTGAGCGGGAACTATGGCTACACCTTC	CASSPGLSGNYGYTF
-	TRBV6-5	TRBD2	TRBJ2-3	TGTGCCAGCAGATTACTTCTAGCGGGAGATACGCAGTATTTT	CASRLLLAGDTQYF
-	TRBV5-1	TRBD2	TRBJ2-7	TGCGCCAGCAGCCCTAGGACTAGCGGGAGTCAGAACTACGAGCAGTACTTC	CASSPRTSGSQNYEQYF
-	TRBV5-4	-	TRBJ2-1	TGTGCCAGCAGCTATCCGGACTCCCGCTTAGGGCAGTTCTTC	CASSYPDSRLGQFF
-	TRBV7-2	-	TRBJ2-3	TGTGCCAGCAGCCCACTAGTCGCTACGCAGTATTTT	CASSPLVATQYF
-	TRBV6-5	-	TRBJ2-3	TGTGCCAGCAGTTACGGCGGGAACACAGATACGCAGTATTTT	CASSYGGNTDTQYF
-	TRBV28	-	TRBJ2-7	TGTGCCAGCAGTCACGGGGTCCCCTACGAGCAGTACTTC	CASSHGVPYEQYF
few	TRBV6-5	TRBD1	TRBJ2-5	TGTGCCAGCAGAACCGGGACAGGGGCGGGGGAGACCCAGTACTTC	CASRTGTGAGETQYF
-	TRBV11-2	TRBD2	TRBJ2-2	TGTGCCAGCAGCTTAGAGGGGGGGGCCGGGGAGCTGTTTTTT	CASSLEGGAGELFF
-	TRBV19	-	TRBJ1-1	TGTGCCAGTAGTTCGACAGAGAACACTGAAGCTTTCTTT	CASSSTENTEAFF